The 28 T cell receptor beta chains below come from one sample, sequenced in a study of neoadjuvant anti-PD-1 for oral cavity cancer. TCRdb's copy holds only in-frame clones and misses some; the assay was immunoSEQ multiplex PCR. The sample records about 12,000 clones, 50% to 75% being singletons. Sequencing was performed on PBMCs, taken before nivolumab (anti-PD-1) treatment. These receptors all stem from a person between 40 and 80 years old with oral cavity squamous cell carcinoma.

The chain carries TRBV2 and TRBJ2-5; 8 bases agree with TRBD2. The V segment lost 7 bases and the J segment 5 bases; nucleotides outside the gene matches: 9. Germline CDR1 is SNHLY and CDR2 is FYNNEI. The CDR3 is 14 residues long. In DNA, the CDR3 is TGTGCCAGCATGGGACGGGGGGGCCGGGAGACCCAGTACTTC. Amino acids: CASMGRGGRETQYF.

The chain employs TRBV27 and TRBJ1-2, with 9 bases lining up with TRBD1. Germline V CDR1 and CDR2: MNHEY, SMNVEV (reference sequence). The CDR3 runs 18 residues. Unmatched junction bases numbered 19, after V lost 3 bases and J lost 8 bases. CDR3 in DNA: TGTGCCAGCAGTTTCCTTTCGGGTAAACAGGGGGCCTCTTCGGGCTACACCTTC. Its protein is CASSFLSGKQGASSGYTF.

The chain couples TRBV5-5 to TRBJ2-7, with D perhaps matching TRBD1 (6 bases). This CDR3 comprises 14 residues. The germline V gene has CDR1 SGHKS and CDR2 YYEKEE (reference sequence). The V gene lost 1 base and the J gene lost 1 base, with 9 bases spanning the gap. In DNA, the CDR3 is TGTGCCAGCAGCTTGAGACAGGAATCCTACGAGCAGTACTTC. Its translation is CASSLRQESYEQYF.

The V call is TRBV6-6, the J call TRBJ1-5; D is ambiguous. Trimming took off 6 bases at V and 9 bases at J, with 9 bases between the two ends. CDR3 length: 11 residues. The germline V gene encodes CDR1 MNHNY and CDR2 SVGAGI (reference sequence). The CDR3 spells CASSPGRPQHF. The CDR3 DNA follows: TGTGCCAGCAGCCCCGGGAGGCCCCAGCATTTT.

This clone was observed a handful of times. V usage is TRBV10-1 and J usage is TRBJ1-1; no clear D gene. CDR1 is WNHNN and CDR2 is SYGVQD in the germline V gene (reference sequence). V was trimmed by 6 bases and J by 2 bases, leaving 7 bases between them. The CDR3 is 12 residues long. The CDR3 DNA is TGCGCCAGCAGGGGGATTAACACTGAAGCTTTCTTT. It codes for CASRGINTEAFF.

J is TRBJ2-7 and V is TRBV10-2, with a tentative D call TRBD2 (5 bases). From germline, CDR1 is WSHSY and CDR2 SAAADI. V dropped 4 bases and J dropped 0 bases, with 10 bases sitting between them. The CDR3 totals 14 residues. CDR3 in DNA: TGCGCCAGCAGTGGTGGACTGAGCTCCTACGAGCAGTACTTC. Amino acids: CASSGGLSSYEQYF.

This clone has more than one count but fewer than ten. The chain combines TRBV7-2 with TRBJ1-2, with TRBD1 matching 8 bases. The germline gives CDR1 SGHTA, CDR2 FQGNSA. The CDR3 runs to 16 residues. V dropped 4 bases and J dropped 7; count of bases not matched to a gene: 14. Here the CDR3 reads CASSSGAGGRPGGYTF. The CDR3 DNA reads as TGTGCCAGCAGCTCCGGCGCAGGGGGCAGGCCTGGTGGCTACACCTTC.

V and J are TRBV2 and TRBJ1-3; possibly TRBD1 for D (5 bases). Trimming took 0 bases from V and 0 from J, leaving 6 bases between them. The CDR3 is 15 residues long. CDR1 SNHLY and CDR2 FYNNEI come from the germline V gene. CDR3 residues: CASSEATASGNTIYF. CDR3 coding DNA: TGTGCCAGCAGTGAAGCGACAGCCTCTGGAAACACCATATATTTT.

V and J are TRBV9 and TRBJ2-2; TRBD2 matches 15 bases. In germline, CDR1 is SGDLS, CDR2 YYNGEE. The CDR3 loop spans 19 amino acids. J lost 4 bases, V lost 4 bases, and 11 bases had no gene match. CDR3 DNA: TGTGCCAGCAGCCTTCGGACTAGCGGGGGGGCCGGGCGCACCGGGGAGCTGTTTTTT. This translates into CASSLRTSGGAGRTGELFF.

The chain carries TRBV7-9 and TRBJ2-5; D may be TRBD2 (5 bases). The germline CDR1 and CDR2 sequences are SEHNR and FQNEAQ (reference sequence). Trimming shortened V by 5 bases and J by 7 bases, and 20 bases separated the two germline ends. The CDR3 length is 15 residues. CDR3 sequence reads: CASSPLTISRGTQYF. The DNA of the CDR3 is TGTGCCAGCAGCCCCCTTACTATCTCTCGGGGGACCCAGTACTTC. Full variable domain (missing parts from reference TRBV7-9 and TRBJ2-5): DTGVSQNPRHKITKRGQNVTFRCDPISEHNRLYWYRQTLGQGPEFLTYFQNEAQLEKSRLLSDRFSAERPKGSFSTLEIQRTEQGDSAMYLCASSPLTISRGTQYFGPGTRLLVL.

This clone was seen a few times. The V and J genes are TRBV14 and TRBJ2-7; D not certain. From germline, CDR1 is SGHDN and CDR2 FVKESK. CDR3 size: 16 residues. V was shortened by 4 bases and J by 7 bases, with 23 bases between the two germline ends. As DNA, the CDR3 is TGTGCCAGCAGCCGCGACACGCTGATAGGTCTGCGGGAGCAGTACTTC. Encoded protein: CASSRDTLIGLREQYF.

The rearrangement uses TRBV6-4 and TRBJ2-1; 7 bases fit TRBD2. CDR3 size: 15 residues. Germline CDR1 and CDR2: MRHNA and SNTAGT. V was clipped by 1 base and J by 4 bases; unmatched bases: 4. The CDR3 DNA sequence: TGTGCCAGCAGTGACTTTGCGGGGGAATACAATGAGCAGTTCTTC. The encoded protein is CASSDFAGEYNEQFF.

CDR3 coding DNA: TGTGCCAGCAGTTGGGACAGGGGAAGTGAAGCTTTCTTT. It encodes CASSWDRGSEAFF. The genes are TRBV11-3 and TRBJ1-1; 10 bases are shared with TRBD1. V lost 6 bases and J lost 7; bases outside the gene matches: 5. The CDR3 totals 13 residues. Germline V gene sequence: CDR1 SGHNT, CDR2 YENEEA.

The gene calls are TRBV10-1 and TRBJ2-5, with 8 bases that match TRBD1. V dropped 7 bases and J dropped 0; count of bases not matched to a gene: 10. This CDR3 is built from 16 residues. CDR1 and CDR2 (germline): WNHNN, SYGVQD (reference sequence). The CDR3 coding sequence is TGCGCCAGCATAAACCAGGACAGGGTGGACCAAGAGACCCAGTACTTC. Protein sequence: CASINQDRVDQETQYF.

The chain employs TRBV10-3 and TRBJ2-7; D is perhaps TRBD2 (6 bases). The CDR3 is 13 amino acids. Trimming stripped 6 bases from V and 6 bases from J, with 15 bases between. The V gene's germline CDR1 is ENHRY and CDR2 SYGVKD. In DNA form, the CDR3 reads TGTGCCATCAGCCGGGACGGAGGGGCCGAGCAGTACTTC. This codes for CAISRDGGAEQYF.

The V and J genes are TRBV10-2 and TRBJ1-2; TRBD1 might be the D (5 bases). The CDR3 runs to 15 residues. V shed 0 bases and J shed 8 bases, with 16 bases lying between them. Germline CDR1 and CDR2: WSHSY and SAAADI. The CDR3 region is CASSESALGADGYTF. The DNA of the CDR3 is TGCGCCAGCAGTGAGTCGGCCCTCGGGGCGGACGGCTACACCTTC.

The chain is built from TRBV21-1 and TRBJ1-6; TRBD1, the table's D call, was not compared with the DNA. TRBV21-1 is deemed a pseudogene. The CDR3 sequence is 15 residues long. The CDR3 DNA reads TGTGCCAGCAGCCGGGGACAGGATCGTAGCTCACCCCTCCACTTT. This translates into CASSRGQDRSSPLHF.

This rearrangement joins TRBV29-1 to TRBJ2-1, with 7 bases fitting TRBD2. The germline CDR1 and CDR2 sequences are SQVTM and ANQGSEA. The CDR3 has 15 amino acids. The V gene end was trimmed by 8 bases and the J gene end by 0 bases; junction bases not matched to a gene: 10. Here the CDR3 reads CSPSLGGSSYNEQFF. For the CDR3, the DNA is TGCAGCCCCTCATTAGGCGGGAGCTCCTACAATGAGCAGTTCTTC.

The chain employs TRBV6-4 and TRBJ2-5; D uncertain. The CDR3 consists of 13 residues. From germline, CDR1 is MRHNA and CDR2 SNTAGT. Trimming removed 5 bases at V and 9 bases at J, with 16 bases between. The CDR3 nucleotides are TGTGCCAGCAGTTCCCTCGCGGAGAGCCCCCAGTACTTC. Amino acids: CASSSLAESPQYF.

A single count supports this clone. The chain carries TRBV25-1 and TRBJ2-7, with D tentatively TRBD2 (5 bases). Per germline, CDR1 MGHDK and CDR2 SYGVNS. V was pared by 3 bases and J by 0 bases, with 9 bases between. This CDR3 has 14 residues. The CDR3 DNA reads TGTGCCAGCAGTGACCTAGCAGGCTCCTACGAGCAGTACTTC. As protein: CASSDLAGSYEQYF.

This clone has a handful of counts. V is TRBV29-1 and J is TRBJ2-7, with 7 bases aligning to TRBD1. Germline V gene sequence: CDR1 SQVTM, CDR2 ANQGSEA. Trimming removed 5 bases from V and 3 bases from J; junction bases left unmatched: 7. CDR3 length: 13 amino acids. The CDR3 loop reads CSVSPRDSYEQYF. The CDR3 DNA reads as TGCAGCGTTTCCCCACGGGACAGCTACGAGCAGTACTTC.

The chain combines TRBV7-8 with TRBJ2-2; D is uncertain. Germline V gene lookup returns CDR1 SGHVS and CDR2 FQNEAQ. This CDR3 has 16 amino acids. V lost 1 base and J lost 4, with 13 bases in between. DNA for the CDR3: TGTGCCAGCAGCTTAGGACTGATAACTTCCACCGGGGAGCTGTTTTTT. Protein product: CASSLGLITSTGELFF.

A few counts support this clone. V gene TRBV7-8 combines with J gene TRBJ2-3; a possible D gene is TRBD2 (6 bases). V gave up 3 bases and J gave up 2 bases, with 9 bases separating them. The V gene's germline CDR1 is SGHVS and CDR2 FQNEAQ. CDR3 size: 14 residues. CDR3 in DNA: TGTGCCAGCAGCTTGGGGGACTCCACAGATACGCAGTATTTT. Translation: CASSLGDSTDTQYF.

This sequence joins TRBV27 and TRBJ1-2; TRBD1 matches at 8 bases. Trimming cost V 5 bases and J 4 bases; bases outside gene matches: 12. The CDR3 length is 16 residues. Germline V gene lookup returns CDR1 MNHEY and CDR2 SMNVEV (reference sequence). This chain's CDR3 is CASSTRQGILIYGYTF. The CDR3 DNA sequence: TGTGCCAGCAGTACCCGACAGGGGATATTAATCTATGGCTACACCTTC.

This clone was counted only a few times. This chain connects TRBV7-9 to TRBJ1-1; the D is unclear. Germline CDR1 is SEHNR and CDR2 is FQNEAQ (reference sequence). The CDR3 extends over 14 amino acids. Trimming pared 7 bases from V and 5 bases from J, leaving 17 bases between. CDR3 residues: CASTPGGGFTEAFF. As DNA, the CDR3 is TGTGCCAGCACCCCGGGAGGAGGGTTTACTGAAGCTTTCTTT.

This clone has more than one count but fewer than ten. This chain links TRBV5-6 with TRBJ1-5; tentatively, D is TRBD1 (5 bases). Per the germline V gene, CDR1 is SGHDT and CDR2 is YYEEEE. The germline V and J ends were trimmed by 0 bases and 4 bases, with 8 bases remaining between them. The CDR3 runs to 14 residues. CDR3 sequence: CASSLGQPNQPQHF. CDR3 nucleotides: TGTGCCAGCAGCTTGGGACAGCCTAATCAGCCCCAGCATTTT.

This chain uses TRBV6-5 with TRBJ1-1; D ambiguous. The CDR3 contains 15 residues. Trimming shortened V by 2 bases and J by 2 bases, and 12 bases separated the two germline ends. CDR1 MNHEY and CDR2 SVGAGI come from the germline V gene. The CDR3 DNA is TGTGCCAGCAGTTACGGACCGGGGAGCAACACTGAAGCTTTCTTT. It yields the protein CASSYGPGSNTEAFF.

V and J are TRBV28 and TRBJ2-1; D unclear. V lost 5 bases and J 5 bases, leaving 16 bases between the germline ends. This CDR3 comprises 15 residues. Germline lookup yields CDR1 MDHEN and CDR2 SYDVKM. This CDR3 reads CASSDPYLAHNEQFF. The CDR3 DNA sequence: TGTGCCAGCAGTGACCCCTACCTGGCCCACAATGAGCAGTTCTTC. The variable domain in full, with the rest retrieved from reference TRBV28 and TRBJ2-1, is DVKVTQSSRYLVKRTGEKVFLECVQDMDHENMFWYRQDPGLGLRLIYFSYDVKMKEKGDIPEGYSVSREKKERFSLILESASTNQTSMYLCASSDPYLAHNEQFFGPGTRLTVL.